What follows are 13 T cell receptor beta chains derived from one specimen sequenced in a study of cytomegalovirus exposure and HLA in healthy donors. Vbeta (60) and Jbeta (13) primers were used in the PCR. The table came from immunoSEQ multiplex PCR; TCRdb's copy has only in-frame clones and leaves some out. The repertoire table contains about 77,000 clones. Sequencing used PBMCs. The receptors come from a man between 50 and 59 years old in good health and CMV-seropositive.

The chain has TRBV27 and TRBJ2-3; possible D gene TRBD2, 6 bases. Germline assignment: CDR1 MNHEY and CDR2 SMNVEV (reference sequence). This CDR3 is built from 18 residues. V shed 3 bases and J shed 3 bases, with 22 bases lying between them. CDR3 protein: CASSFSEVRRGLTDTQYF. DNA for the CDR3: TGTGCCAGCAGTTTTTCCGAGGTGCGGAGGGGATTAACAGATACGCAGTATTTT.

Concerning this clone: A junction end diverges from the germline sequence, so it may reflect a read error. Other DNA sequences from this sample encode an identical CDR3 as well. The chain is built from TRBV19 and TRBJ1-5; a weak D match, TRBD1 (6 bases). The CDR3 is 15 residues long. Looked up from germline, CDR1 is LNHDA and CDR2 is SQIVND (reference sequence). CDR3 residues: CASSIGDTLGQPQHF. DNA for the CDR3: TGCGCCAGTAGTATAGGGGACACCCTAGGTCAGCCCCAGCATTTT.

V is TRBV10-2 and J is TRBJ1-2; weak D call: TRBD1 (6 bases). V was trimmed by 5 bases and J by 6 bases, leaving 7 bases between them. Germline V gene data show CDR1 as WSHSY and CDR2 as SAAADI. This CDR3 has 11 residues. DNA for the CDR3: TGCGCCAGCAGTCCAGGGGATGGCTACACCTTC. Its translation: CASSPGDGYTF.

The chain joins TRBV5-4 to TRBJ2-2; D call uncertain. The CDR3 extends over 12 amino acids. Germline V lookup: CDR1 SGHNT, CDR2 YYREEE (reference sequence). V shed 3 bases and J shed 3 bases, with 3 bases lying between them. CDR3 in amino acids: CASSSYTGELFF. CDR3 bases: TGTGCCAGCAGCTCTTACACCGGGGAGCTGTTTTTT.

CDR3 nucleotides: TGCACCAGCAGCCAAGGGCTCCAGACAGGGCTTGGAGATACGCAGTATTTT. It specifies CTSSQGLQTGLGDTQYF. The chain couples TRBV1 to TRBJ2-3; the D segment call TRBD1 is taken from the table without a DNA check. TRBV1 is an annotated pseudogene. The CDR3 is 17 amino acids.

The genes are TRBV5-5 and TRBJ1-1; 8 nucleotides line up with TRBD1. With 4 bases clipped from V and 7 bases from J, the junction kept 9 bases outside the gene matches. The CDR3 is 14 residues long. Per the germline V gene, CDR1 is SGHKS and CDR2 is YYEKEE (reference sequence). CDR3 nucleotides: TGTGCCAGCAGCCTGTGGACAGGGAGGGGTGAAGCTTTCTTT. Protein sequence: CASSLWTGRGEAFF.

The CDR3 DNA is TGTGCCAGCAGTTACTCGATATCAGGACTAAACACTGAAGCTTTCTTT. It codes for CASSYSISGLNTEAFF. The J gene is TRBJ1-1, the V gene TRBV6-5; D remains unclear. Per germline, CDR1 MNHEY and CDR2 SVGAGI. The V gene lost 0 bases and the J gene lost 2 bases, with 13 bases spanning the gap. CDR3 length: 16 amino acids.

The V gene is TRBV10-1, the J gene TRBJ1-6, with TRBD1 matching over 10 bases. Germline assignment: CDR1 WNHNN and CDR2 SYGVQD (reference sequence). The CDR3 is 15 amino acids. V lost 0 bases and J lost 8; bases outside the gene matches: 1. CDR3 region: CASSESGTGDSPLHF. The CDR3 DNA reads as TGCGCCAGCAGTGAGTCTGGGACAGGGGATTCACCCCTCCACTTT.

The chain recombines TRBV6-4 with TRBJ2-7, with D maybe TRBD2 (5 bases). The germline CDR1 and CDR2 sequences are MRHNA and SNTAGT. The CDR3 extends over 12 amino acids. V lost 6 bases and J 9 bases, leaving 15 bases between the germline ends. For the CDR3, the DNA is TGTGCCAGCAGCCTGGAAGCGGCCGGGCAGTACGTC. Residues: CASSLEAAGQYV.

The rearrangement joins TRBV7-9 to TRBJ1-2; 9 nucleotides agree with TRBD1. Trimming cost V 8 bases and J 8 bases; bases outside gene matches: 9. This CDR3 comprises 13 residues. Germline V gene sequence: CDR1 SEHNR, CDR2 FQNEAQ (reference sequence). DNA for the CDR3: TGTGCCAGCCCCGAGGACAGGGGAGGAGGCTACACCTTC. Translating gives CASPEDRGGGYTF.

The V and J genes are TRBV6-5 and TRBJ1-5; D is perhaps TRBD1 (6 bases). Deletions cut 6 bases from V and 3 bases from J, with 9 bases between. The CDR3 length is 13 residues. Germline loops: CDR1 MNHEY, CDR2 SVGAGI. The CDR3 coding sequence is TGTGCCAGCAGCCGACAGGTCAATCAGCCCCAGCATTTT. Encoded protein: CASSRQVNQPQHF.

CDR3 in amino acids: CACGTGGTKNIQYF. The CDR3 region has the DNA TGTGCCTGCGGGACAGGGGGAACCAAAAACATTCAGTACTTC. V gene TRBV6-6 combines with J gene TRBJ2-4, with TRBD1 matching 11 bases. The CDR3 sequence is 14 residues long. The J segment lost 2 bases and the V segment lost 11 bases, leaving 5 bases of the junction unmatched. The germline gives CDR1 MNHNY, CDR2 SVGAGI (reference sequence).

The V and J genes are TRBV18 and TRBJ1-1; perhaps TRBD1 as D (5 bases). There are 15 residues in the CDR3. Germline V gene data show CDR1 as KGHSH and CDR2 as LQKENI. Trimming removed 3 bases at V and 6 bases at J, with 17 bases between. The CDR3 sequence: CASSPPLGEGAEAFF. DNA of the CDR3: TGTGCCAGCTCACCGCCCCTAGGGGAGGGAGCTGAAGCTTTCTTT.